These 30 T cell receptor beta chains originate from one sample sequenced in a study of human T cells and chemical hapten exposure. Separate cDNA molecules received unique molecular identifiers, which the library attached to them. Using its own MiXCR run on the reads, TCRdb lists one record per CDR3 protein. In the table there are roughly 120,000 distinct CDR3 sequences, less than 10% of which are singletons. The study extracted total RNA from unfractionated whole blood. Source material: whole blood. All receptors derive from a human donor in good health. Some clones in this sample may be carry-over from other donors' samples.

The chain couples TRBV29-1 to TRBJ2-3; D is undetermined. The V gene lost 1 base and the J gene lost 3 bases, with 11 bases spanning the gap. The CDR3 is made up of 14 amino acids. Germline assignment: CDR1 SQVTM and CDR2 ANQGSEA. CDR3 protein: CSVEGPGSTDTQYF. The CDR3 DNA is TGCAGCGTTGAAGGTCCAGGATCTACAGATACGCAGTATTTT.

This clonotype was recorded many times. The chain links TRBV25-1 to TRBJ2-7, with TRBD1 matching 9 bases. The CDR3 sequence is 15 residues long. CDR1 and CDR2 (germline): MGHDK, SYGVNS. Trimming cost V 6 bases and J 3 bases; bases outside gene matches: 9. CDR3 DNA sequence: TGTGCCAGCAGGCCAGACAGGGGGAAGAGCTACGAGCAGTACTTC. This encodes CASRPDRGKSYEQYF.

CDR3 amino acids: CASSEVGLSTEAFF. The CDR3, as DNA: TGTGCCAGCAGTGAAGTGGGTCTGAGCACTGAAGCTTTCTTT. The gene calls are TRBV25-1 and TRBJ1-1, with no clear D. V shed 2 bases and J shed 4 bases, with 11 bases lying between them. This CDR3 has 14 amino acids. Germline loops: CDR1 MGHDK, CDR2 SYGVNS.

The CDR3: CAINRSGNTIYF. The CDR3 DNA is TGTGCCATCAACCGTTCTGGAAACACCATATATTTT. J is TRBJ1-3 and V is TRBV10-3; D not certain. The CDR3 spans 12 residues. Germline V gene data show CDR1 as ENHRY and CDR2 as SYGVKD. Trimming stripped 7 bases from V and 1 base from J, with 5 bases between.

This clonotype was seen a few times. V gene TRBV6-6 combines with J gene TRBJ2-1; 12 bases are a match to TRBD2. The junction had 5 bases not matched to a gene; V was cut back by 5 bases and J by 6 bases. Looked up from germline, CDR1 is MNHNY and CDR2 is SVGAGI (reference sequence). This CDR3 has 15 residues. CDR3 coding DNA: TGTGCCAGCAGTATGACTAGCGGGAGATCCAATGAGCAGTTCTTC. It encodes CASSMTSGRSNEQFF.

This clonotype has ten or more counts. The J gene is TRBJ1-6, the V gene TRBV9; D is unresolved. The CDR3 length is 16 residues. Per the germline V gene, CDR1 is SGDLS and CDR2 is YYNGEE. V was trimmed by 0 bases and J by 6 bases, leaving 13 bases between them. Here the CDR3 reads CASSVEPGKSNSPLHF. CDR3 bases: TGTGCCAGCAGCGTAGAGCCCGGGAAGAGTAATTCACCCCTCCACTTT.

This chain links TRBV6-5 with TRBJ2-2; D may match TRBD1 or TRBD2 (5 bases each). Trimming left V 5 bases short and J 5 bases short, with 9 bases between. The CDR3 consists of 13 residues. Germline V gene sequence: CDR1 MNHEY, CDR2 SVGAGI. This chain's CDR3 is CASSGGGTGELFF. CDR3 DNA sequence: TGTGCCAGCAGTGGTGGGGGAACCGGGGAGCTGTTTTTT.

The V and J genes are TRBV4-1 and TRBJ2-6; TRBD1 aligns across 7 bases. V lost 1 base, J lost 1 base, and 7 bases stayed unmatched. Looked up from germline, CDR1 is MGHRA and CDR2 is YSYEKL. This CDR3 has 18 residues. The CDR3 loop is CASSQGQGPISGANVLTF. Here the CDR3 DNA reads TGCGCCAGCAGCCAAGGACAGGGTCCGATTTCTGGGGCCAACGTCCTGACTTTC.

The chain joins TRBV6-2 or TRBV6-3 to TRBJ1-2, with 8 bases aligning to TRBD1. CDR3 length equals 15 residues. V shed 6 bases and J 4 bases; nucleotides not matched to a gene: 10. The germline V gene encodes CDR1 MNHEY and CDR2 SVGEGT. CDR3 DNA sequence: TGTGCCAGCAGAACCCTTGACAGGGGAATCTATGGCTACACCTTC. Translation gives CASRTLDRGIYGYTF.

The table lists this clonotype with a few counts. This chain connects TRBV6-1 to TRBJ2-7; 13 bases align to TRBD2. Trimming took 7 bases from V and 6 from J; bases not matched to a gene: 6. This CDR3 region has 14 residues. Germline CDR1 is MNHNS and CDR2 is SASEGT. The CDR3 coding sequence is TGTGCCAGCACCAGGACTAGCGGGAGAGGCGAGCAGTACTTC. Amino acid sequence: CASTRTSGRGEQYF.

A few counts support this clonotype. J is TRBJ2-4 and V is TRBV18; 9 positions agree with TRBD1. Germline values: CDR1 KGHSH, CDR2 LQKENI. The CDR3 is 16 residues long. V lost 4 bases to trimming and J lost 1 base; unmatched junction nucleotides: 5. Written as DNA, the CDR3 is TGTGCCAGCTCACGATTACAGGGGGCGGCCAAAAACATTCAGTACTTC. This encodes CASSRLQGAAKNIQYF. Full variable domain (missing parts from reference TRBV18 and TRBJ2-4): NAGVMQNPRHLVRRRGQEARLRCSPMKGHSHVYWYRQLPEEGLKFMVYLQKENIIDESGMPKERFSAEFPKEGPSILRIQQVVRGDSAAYFCASSRLQGAAKNIQYFGAGTRLSVL.

This clonotype was detected ten times or more. V and J are TRBV20-1 and TRBJ2-2; perhaps D is TRBD1 or TRBD2 (5 bases each). V lost 7 bases and J lost 2, with 8 bases in between. CDR1 is DFQATT, CDR2 SNEGSKA, per germline (reference sequence). The CDR3 runs 12 residues. The CDR3 DNA reads as TGCAGTGTGAGGGGAAACACCGGGGAGCTGTTTTTT. This translates into CSVRGNTGELFF.

This clonotype was picked up a small number of times. This sequence joins TRBV10-3 and TRBJ2-7; 13 nucleotides match TRBD2. CDR3 length: 16 amino acids. The ends lost 0 bases at V and 2 bases at J; junction bases unmatched: 1. Germline CDR1 is ENHRY and CDR2 is SYGVKD. The CDR3 loop is CAISESTSGGTYEQYF. CDR3 DNA: TGTGCCATCAGTGAGTCGACTAGCGGGGGGACCTACGAGCAGTACTTC.

This clonotype was counted only a few times. This rearrangement joins TRBV6-1 to TRBJ2-7, with D possibly TRBD1 on 5 matching bases. This CDR3 region has 13 residues. The V gene lost 3 bases and the J gene lost 3 bases, with 9 bases spanning the gap. CDR1 and CDR2 (germline): MNHNS, SASEGT. CDR3 residues: CASSDQGNYEQYF. The CDR3 DNA reads TGTGCCAGCAGTGACCAGGGAAACTACGAGCAGTACTTC.

This clonotype was seen a few times. The chain uses TRBV4-2 and TRBJ2-2, with D unresolved. The CDR3 totals 13 residues. V lost 0 bases to trimming and J lost 10 bases, with 9 bases between them. Germline lookup yields CDR1 LGHNA and CDR2 YNFKEQ. The CDR3 here is CASSQERNLELFF. The CDR3, as DNA: TGTGCCAGCAGCCAAGAGCGGAACTTGGAGCTGTTTTTT.

V usage is TRBV12-3 or TRBV12-4 and J usage is TRBJ2-1; TRBD2 matches 8 bases. Unmatched junction bases numbered 9, after V lost 1 base and J lost 4 bases. The CDR3 length is 17 residues. CDR3 sequence (DNA): TGTGCCAGCAGTTTAGACCCCCACGGGAGGGGTTACAATGAGCAGTTCTTC. Translation: CASSLDPHGRGYNEQFF.

This clonotype was observed many times. The V and J genes are TRBV20-1 and TRBJ2-3; 7 positions agree with TRBD2. J gave up 1 base and V 3 bases, and 7 bases lay outside the gene matches. Germline CDR1 and CDR2: DFQATT and SNEGSKA (reference sequence). This CDR3 is 15 amino acids long. The CDR3 loop reads CSARVRGGGTDTQYF. The CDR3, as DNA: TGCAGTGCTAGGGTCCGGGGAGGGGGCACAGATACGCAGTATTTT.

For this clonotype: One junction end disagrees with the germline gene, perhaps due to a read error. The CDR3 bases are TGCGCCAGCAGGTTGGGGCCTGGGACAGGAGAAGAGACCCAGTACTTC. Translation: CASRLGPGTGEETQYF. The chain has TRBV5-1 and TRBJ2-5, with 8 bases identical to TRBD1. The CDR3 contains 16 residues. Germline loops: CDR1 SGHRS, CDR2 YFSETQ.

This clonotype was picked up many times. V and J are TRBV5-1 and TRBJ1-4, with D possibly matching TRBD1 (5 bases). The CDR3 contains 14 residues. V was trimmed by 0 bases and J by 6 bases, leaving 9 bases between them. Germline V gene data show CDR1 as SGHRS and CDR2 as YFSETQ. The CDR3 sequence: CASSLGGNDEKLFF. In DNA form, the CDR3 reads TGCGCCAGCAGCTTGGGGGGGAATGATGAAAAACTGTTTTTT.

The chain recombines TRBV5-1 with TRBJ2-3; D not resolved. The V gene's germline CDR1 is SGHRS and CDR2 YFSETQ. The CDR3 runs 15 residues. The V end lost 0 bases, the J end lost 2 bases, and 10 bases lay between the germline ends. DNA for the CDR3: TGCGCCAGCAGCTTGGCCGCCAGAAACACAGATACGCAGTATTTT. Protein product: CASSLAARNTDTQYF.

This chain connects TRBV24-1 to TRBJ2-2, with 9 bases aligning to TRBD1. The junction had 4 bases not matched to a gene; V was cut back by 4 bases and J by 5 bases. Germline CDR1 is KGHDR and CDR2 is SFDVKD. CDR3 size: 15 residues. CDR3 DNA: TGTGCCACCAGTGAAGGACAGGGGTCAACCGGGGAGCTGTTTTTT. Encoded protein: CATSEGQGSTGELFF.

In this sample, this clonotype turned up many times. This sequence joins TRBV7-9 and TRBJ2-7; 8 positions match TRBD1. Germline loops: CDR1 SEHNR, CDR2 FQNEAQ (reference sequence). The CDR3 runs 14 residues. Trimming removed 4 bases from V and 2 bases from J; junction bases left unmatched: 4. The CDR3 bases are TGTGCCAGCAGCTCCGGGACAGGCACCTACGAGCAGTACTTC. Protein: CASSSGTGTYEQYF. Supplemented by reference TRBV7-9 and TRBJ2-7, the full variable domain reads DTGVSQNPRHKITKRGQNVTFRCDPISEHNRLYWYRQTLGQGPEFLTYFQNEAQLEKSRLLSDRFSAERPKGSFSTLEIQRTEQGDSAMYLCASSSGTGTYEQYFGPGTRLTVT.

This clonotype was seen more than once but under ten times. The chain employs TRBV12-3 or TRBV12-4 and TRBJ2-1; D gene ambiguous. V dropped 5 bases and J dropped 5 bases, with 4 bases sitting between them. The CDR3 has 11 residues. CDR3 nucleotide sequence: TGTGCCAGCAGTACTAACAATGAGCAGTTCTTC. This encodes CASSTNNEQFF.

The chain is built from TRBV20-1 and TRBJ1-1; possibly TRBD1 for D (5 bases). The length of the CDR3 is 14 residues. V lost 1 base, J lost 3 bases, and 12 bases lay in between. The V gene's germline CDR1 is DFQATT and CDR2 SNEGSKA (reference sequence). DNA of the CDR3: TGCAGTGCTAGAGGGAGTGGAGGGGACACTGAAGCTTTCTTT. The encoded protein is CSARGSGGDTEAFF.

Only one count was recorded for this clonotype. This clone may be a read error of a much larger clone one base away. This rearrangement joins TRBV29-1 to TRBJ1-1; maybe TRBD1 (5 bases). V lost 7 bases and J 3 bases, leaving 12 bases between the germline ends. This CDR3 is built from 12 residues. The germline CDR1 and CDR2 sequences are SQVTM and ANQGSEA. DNA of the CDR3: TGCAGCGCTCAGATAGGGGACACTGAAGCTTTCTTT. It codes for CSAQIGDTEAFF.

This clonotype has at least ten counts. CDR3 in amino acids: CASRTGRGTGELFF. The CDR3 nucleotides are TGTGCCAGCAGGACAGGGAGAGGCACCGGGGAGCTGTTTTTT. The V gene is TRBV2, the J gene TRBJ2-2; 7 positions match TRBD1. This CDR3 has 14 amino acids. J was trimmed by 4 bases and V by 6 bases; bases with no gene match: 5. CDR1 is SNHLY and CDR2 is FYNNEI in the germline V gene.

This clonotype was picked up a small number of times. V usage is TRBV7-3 and J usage is TRBJ2-2, with D possibly matching TRBD1 (6 bases). The V gene's germline CDR1 is SGHTA and CDR2 FQGTGA. V shed 5 bases and J shed 1 base, with 17 bases lying between them. This CDR3 has 17 amino acids. The CDR3 sequence is CASSPLKTGLNTGELFF. CDR3 nucleotide sequence: TGTGCCAGCAGCCCACTGAAGACAGGCCTGAACACCGGGGAGCTGTTTTTT.

This clonotype has just a few counts. V and J are TRBV20-1 and TRBJ1-1, with D hard to call. The CDR3 runs 12 residues. Trimming took 6 bases from V and 3 from J, leaving 11 bases between them. Germline values: CDR1 DFQATT, CDR2 SNEGSKA (reference sequence). CDR3 loop: CSAGGRYTEAFF. The CDR3, as DNA: TGCAGTGCGGGAGGGAGGTACACTGAAGCTTTCTTT.

This clonotype showed up many times. The chain combines TRBV15 with TRBJ2-7; 10 bases fit TRBD1. The CDR3 has 16 residues. The J segment lost 0 bases and the V segment lost 3 bases, leaving 5 bases of the junction unmatched. The germline gives CDR1 LNHNV, CDR2 YYDKDF (reference sequence). The CDR3 loop is CATSRAGQGFSYEQYF. Written as DNA, the CDR3 is TGTGCCACCAGCAGGGCGGGACAGGGGTTCTCCTACGAGCAGTACTTC.

This clonotype appeared a few times. This chain connects TRBV12-3 or TRBV12-4 to TRBJ1-5, with a tentative D call TRBD1 (5 bases). The CDR3 has 14 residues. Trimming shortened V by 7 bases and J by 10 bases, and 20 bases separated the two germline ends. The CDR3 loop reads CASTLGEGARPQHF. The CDR3 DNA follows: TGTGCCAGCACTCTAGGGGAGGGTGCCAGACCCCAGCATTTT.